This T cell receptor beta chain came from a study of monozygotic twins with inflammatory bowel disease. General study results and limits: The authors note that differing immunosuppressive treatments may have added variability to patient repertoires. The inverse Simpson measure of TCRbeta diversity was lower in IBD patients than in healthy co-twins.

This CDR3 is built from 15 residues. Germline assignment: CDR1 MNHEY and CDR2 SMNVEV (reference sequence). Details on this clonotype: Its target is unknown.

A template switching step added UMIs, each with a 6-nucleotide sample barcode. TCRdb reprocessed the 5' RACE reads, with one entry per CDR3 protein and no DNA. Here the sample table reports over 150,000 distinct CDR3 sequences. The clonotype comes from a human donor with ulcerative colitis or Crohn's disease, or a healthy co-twin of an affected twin (not recorded which). The chain uses TRBV27 and TRBJ1-5; TCRdb calls TRBD1, which cannot be checked without DNA. Specimen: blood. The CDR3 is CASSPDRLYNQPQHF.